The 29 T cell receptor beta chains below were found in one sample sequenced in a study of blood T cell repertoires in COVID-19. The assay was immunoSEQ multiplex PCR, and TCRdb's table has in-frame clones only and misses some. Of about 190,000 clones in the sample, roughly 90% are singletons; the top ten hold approximately 0.64%. Sequencing was done on a sample of peripheral blood. All receptors derive from a man aged 45-65 years with acute or convalescent COVID-19.

This rearrangement joins TRBV9 to TRBJ2-7; no clear D gene. With 0 bases removed from V and 4 bases from J, the gap between germline ends came to 11 bases. Per the germline V gene, CDR1 is SGDLS and CDR2 is YYNGEE. The CDR3 runs 14 residues. This chain's CDR3 is CASSVAPNTYEQYF. In DNA form, the CDR3 reads TGTGCCAGCAGCGTAGCACCGAATACTTACGAGCAGTACTTC.

This chain uses TRBV2 with TRBJ1-2; TRBD1 agrees at 7 bases. V trimming: 8 bases; J trimming: 1 base; junction bases outside the gene matches: 13. The germline CDR1 and CDR2 sequences are SNHLY and FYNNEI. This CDR3 is 16 amino acids long. CDR3 protein: CASRRYRDSINYGYTF. CDR3 sequence (DNA): TGTGCCAGCCGCCGGTACCGGGACAGTATTAACTATGGCTACACCTTC.

This sequence joins TRBV3-1 (or the pseudogene TRBV3-2) and TRBJ1-5, with no clear D. Germline CDR1 reads LGHDT; CDR2 reads YNNKEL (reference sequence). V dropped 0 bases and J dropped 3 bases, with 9 bases sitting between them. The CDR3 length is 15 residues. Here the CDR3 DNA reads TGTGCCAGCAGCCAAGATCTTAGCTTCAATCAGCCCCAGCATTTT. Translation gives CASSQDLSFNQPQHF.

The V call is TRBV6-2 or TRBV6-3, the J call TRBJ2-2; a weak D match, TRBD1 (5 bases). From germline, CDR1 is MNHEY and CDR2 SVGEGT. There are 18 residues in the CDR3. Trimming left V 2 bases short and J 5 bases short, with 21 bases between. DNA for the CDR3: TGTGCCAGCAGTTACCCAACCGGCAATGTGGGGCTGACCGGGGAGCTGTTTTTT. Translated, it gives CASSYPTGNVGLTGELFF.

The V and J genes are TRBV1 and TRBJ1-5; the D call in the table, TRBD1, was not verified against the DNA. TRBV1 is termed a pseudogene. The CDR3 consists of 19 residues. CDR3 sequence: CTSSQETGRGRGNNQPQHF. The DNA of the CDR3 is TGCACCAGCAGCCAAGAAACAGGCAGGGGGCGCGGTAACAATCAGCCCCAGCATTTT.

The chain uses TRBV20-1 and TRBJ2-1, with D perhaps TRBD2 (6 bases). CDR1 and CDR2 (germline): DFQATT, SNEGSKA (reference sequence). The CDR3 totals 15 residues. V shed 3 bases and J shed 6 bases, with 18 bases lying between them. The CDR3, as DNA: TGCAGTGCTAGTGGGGACTTCCTCTATCTCAATGAGCAGTTCTTC. Translation: CSASGDFLYLNEQFF.

The genes are TRBV7-9 and TRBJ1-4, with 8 nucleotides matching TRBD1. The CDR3 is 15 amino acids. Germline CDR1 SEHNR, CDR2 FQNEAQ (reference sequence). Trimming at V came to 6 bases and at J to 3 bases, leaving 6 bases not matched to a gene. This chain's CDR3 is CASSPSGGSNEKLFF. For the CDR3, the DNA is TGTGCCAGCAGTCCATCAGGGGGCTCTAATGAAAAACTGTTTTTT.

V usage is TRBV30 and J usage is TRBJ2-1; possibly TRBD1 for D (6 bases). The CDR3 totals 14 residues. V was pared by 2 bases and J by 5 bases, with 13 bases between. CDR1 and CDR2 from the germline V gene are GTSNPN and SVGIG (reference sequence). In DNA form, the CDR3 reads TGTGCCTGGAGTCCCCCAGGGGCCGACAATGAGCAGTTCTTC. Protein: CAWSPPGADNEQFF.

The rearrangement uses TRBV30 and TRBJ1-4; D gene unclear. Germline loops: CDR1 GTSNPN, CDR2 SVGIG (reference sequence). V shed 2 bases and J shed 0 bases, with 10 bases lying between them. This CDR3 comprises 15 residues. CDR3: CAWSPTAATNEKLFF. CDR3 DNA: TGTGCCTGGAGTCCAACCGCGGCAACTAATGAAAAACTGTTTTTT.

The rearrangement links TRBV3-1 (or the pseudogene TRBV3-2) to TRBJ2-1; D is perhaps TRBD2 (6 bases). Germline V lookup: CDR1 LGHDT, CDR2 YNNKEL (reference sequence). The germline V and J ends were trimmed by 7 bases and 2 bases, with 18 bases remaining between them. This CDR3 is built from 16 residues. CDR3 DNA sequence: TGTGCCAGCACCTCAGCGGAGGGACTCCCCTACAATGAGCAGTTCTTC. Protein product: CASTSAEGLPYNEQFF.

The chain uses TRBV6-5 and TRBJ2-1, with 9 bases matching TRBD1. Germline CDR1 reads MNHEY; CDR2 reads SVGAGI. The CDR3 consists of 14 residues. Trimming took 5 bases from V and 5 from J; bases not matched to a gene: 4. The CDR3 loop reads CASSPTGGHNEQFF. Written as DNA, the CDR3 is TGTGCCAGCAGTCCAACAGGGGGCCACAATGAGCAGTTCTTC.

The chain combines TRBV27 with TRBJ2-7; 7 nucleotides align to TRBD2. CDR1 and CDR2 (germline): MNHEY, SMNVEV (reference sequence). Trimming removed 3 bases from V and 1 base from J; junction bases left unmatched: 3. The CDR3 sequence is 14 residues long. Here the CDR3 reads CASSLASGSYEQYF. Written as DNA, the CDR3 is TGTGCCAGCAGTTTGGCTAGCGGATCCTACGAGCAGTACTTC.

The chain links TRBV23-1 to TRBJ2-6; perhaps TRBD2 as D (6 bases). Being an ORF, TRBV23-1 has a function that is uncertain. CDR3 length: 21 amino acids. Trimming removed 8 bases at V and 0 bases at J, with 29 bases between. For the CDR3, the DNA is TGCGCCAGCGTCACGTGGACCGGAGGGCAGAACATATGCTCTGGGGCCAACGTCCTGACTTTC. It codes for CASVTWTGGQNICSGANVLTF.

The chain combines TRBV6-2 or TRBV6-3 with TRBJ2-5; 7 positions match TRBD2. The germline CDR1 and CDR2 sequences are MNHEY and SVGEGT. The junction had 3 bases not matched to a gene; V was cut back by 2 bases and J by 6 bases. There are 13 residues in the CDR3. CDR3: CASSYSGVKTQYF. As DNA, the CDR3 is TGTGCCAGCAGTTACAGCGGGGTCAAGACCCAGTACTTC.

This clone was recorded once. V is TRBV7-8 and J is TRBJ2-2, with D perhaps matching TRBD1 (6 bases). Germline CDR1 and CDR2: SGHVS and FQNEAQ. This CDR3 spans 16 amino acids. V lost 3 bases and J lost 2, with 13 bases in between. CDR3 DNA sequence: TGTGCCAGCAGCTTGGACGCCAGGGGTAACACCGGGGAGCTGTTTTTT. Its translation: CASSLDARGNTGELFF.

V and J are TRBV5-4 and TRBJ2-2; 8 positions agree with TRBD2. This CDR3 comprises 16 residues. Germline CDR1 is SGHNT and CDR2 is YYREEE (reference sequence). Trimming removed 0 bases from V and 1 base from J; junction bases left unmatched: 2. The CDR3 here is CASSLGTSRNTGELFF. CDR3 DNA: TGTGCCAGCAGCTTGGGGACTAGCCGGAACACCGGGGAGCTGTTTTTT.

The chain recombines TRBV3-1 (or the pseudogene TRBV3-2) with TRBJ2-5; 7 bases agree with TRBD2. V shed 1 base, J shed 4 bases, and the junction held 6 bases outside the gene matches. CDR3 size: 15 residues. Looked up from germline, CDR1 is LGHDT and CDR2 is YNNKEL (reference sequence). The CDR3, as DNA: TGTGCCAGCAGCCAAGGGGCGGGAGTGGTAGAGACCCAGTACTTC. It translates to CASSQGAGVVETQYF.

This clone has just one count. The chain recombines TRBV7-9 with TRBJ2-2; D possibly corresponds to TRBD1 (5 bases). CDR1 and CDR2 (germline): SEHNR, FQNEAQ (reference sequence). The CDR3 runs 16 residues. V was shortened by 5 bases and J by 1 base, with 14 bases between the two germline ends. The CDR3 sequence is CASSNYRTGNTGELFF. In nucleotides, the CDR3 is TGTGCCAGCAGCAATTATAGAACAGGGAACACCGGGGAGCTGTTTTTT.

The V and J genes are TRBV28 and TRBJ1-2; TRBD1 agrees at 10 bases. CDR3 length equals 13 residues. J was trimmed by 7 bases and V by 5 bases; bases with no gene match: 4. Germline CDR1 reads MDHEN; CDR2 reads SYDVKM. The CDR3 spells CASSRQGAGGYTF. Here the CDR3 DNA reads TGTGCCAGCAGTAGACAGGGGGCCGGTGGCTACACCTTC.

V gene TRBV5-1 combines with J gene TRBJ2-2; 8 nucleotides line up with TRBD1. The CDR3 has 12 amino acids. Germline CDR1 and CDR2: SGHRS and YFSETQ. V gave up 6 bases and J gave up 10 bases; unmatched junction bases: 5. CDR3 sequence (DNA): TGCGCCAGCAACGACAGGGGAATGGAGCTGTTTTTT. Amino acid sequence: CASNDRGMELFF.

In its sample, this clone was seen once. V is TRBV6-5 and J is TRBJ2-1; perhaps TRBD1 as D (5 bases). Germline V lookup: CDR1 MNHEY, CDR2 SVGAGI. There are 13 residues in the CDR3. V lost 9 bases, J lost 5 bases, and 14 bases lay in between. For the CDR3, the DNA is TGTGCCAGGGACCAGGGTAAAAACAATGAGCAGTTCTTC. It encodes CARDQGKNNEQFF.

V and J are TRBV5-4 and TRBJ1-6; 8 bases are a match to TRBD1. V gave up 4 bases and J gave up 0 bases; unmatched junction bases: 15. The CDR3 runs 20 residues. CDR1 and CDR2 (germline): SGHNT, YYREEE (reference sequence). The CDR3 sequence: CASSPAGTGDRSSYNSPLHF. CDR3 coding DNA: TGTGCCAGCAGCCCGGCGGGGACAGGAGATAGGAGCTCCTATAATTCACCCCTCCACTTT.

V usage is TRBV5-6 and J usage is TRBJ1-1; 9 bases match TRBD1. The germline CDR1 and CDR2 sequences are SGHDT and YYEEEE. This CDR3 has 16 residues. V shed 3 bases and J 7 bases; nucleotides not matched to a gene: 13. The CDR3 DNA sequence: TGTGCCAGCAGCTCCGACAGGGGGTATTGGATTTTTGAAGCTTTCTTT. Encoded protein: CASSSDRGYWIFEAFF.

The chain employs TRBV18 and TRBJ2-2; possibly TRBD1 for D (6 bases). V shed 4 bases and J shed 2 bases, with 8 bases lying between them. The CDR3 totals 14 residues. Germline V gives CDR1 KGHSH, CDR2 LQKENI. CDR3 coding DNA: TGTGCCAGCTCACGGACAGCAAACACCGGGGAGCTGTTTTTT. It codes for CASSRTANTGELFF. The entire variable domain, with the rest obtained from reference TRBV18 and TRBJ2-2, is as follows: NAGVMQNPRHLVRRRGQEARLRCSPMKGHSHVYWYRQLPEEGLKFMVYLQKENIIDESGMPKERFSAEFPKEGPSILRIQQVVRGDSAAYFCASSRTANTGELFFGEGSRLTVL.

The chain carries TRBV27 and TRBJ2-7; TRBD1 matches at 9 bases. The CDR3 is made up of 15 amino acids. Germline V gene data show CDR1 as MNHEY and CDR2 as SMNVEV (reference sequence). Unmatched junction bases numbered 4, after V lost 3 bases and J lost 1 base. The CDR3 sequence is CASSFTGGYSYEQYF. CDR3 nucleotide sequence: TGTGCCAGCAGTTTTACAGGGGGCTATTCCTACGAGCAGTACTTC.

The J gene is TRBJ1-1, the V gene TRBV5-1; weak D call: TRBD1 (6 bases). Germline CDR1 is SGHRS and CDR2 is YFSETQ. The CDR3 contains 14 residues. The V end lost 4 bases, the J end lost 1 base, and 11 bases lay between the germline ends. CDR3 in amino acids: CASSPGQKNTEAFF. DNA of the CDR3: TGCGCCAGCAGCCCGGGACAAAAGAACACTGAAGCTTTCTTT.

The chain combines TRBV6-6 with TRBJ2-7, with 9 bases identical to TRBD1. The V gene's germline CDR1 is MNHNY and CDR2 SVGAGI (reference sequence). This CDR3 has 15 amino acids. Trimming at V came to 0 bases and at J to 6 bases, leaving 6 bases not matched to a gene. CDR3 bases: TGTGCCAGCAGTTACTCGGGACAGGGTACCGGCGAGCAGTACGTC. It specifies CASSYSGQGTGEQYV.

The chain uses TRBV29-1 and TRBJ2-7; D possibly corresponds to TRBD1 (6 bases). Germline lookup yields CDR1 SQVTM and CDR2 ANQGSEA. The CDR3 is made up of 11 amino acids. V was cut by 4 bases and J by 3 bases, with 7 bases left in between. DNA of the CDR3: TGCAGCGTTGTACAGGGCTACGAGCAGTACGTC. This translates into CSVVQGYEQYV.

This chain joins TRBV18 and TRBJ2-1, with D maybe TRBD2 (6 bases). V lost 0 bases to trimming and J lost 2 bases, with 11 bases between them. Germline assignment: CDR1 KGHSH and CDR2 LQKENI. The CDR3 is made up of 16 amino acids. CDR3 coding DNA: TGTGCCAGCTCACCACCCTCGGGAGTAACCTACAATGAGCAGTTCTTC. This gives the protein CASSPPSGVTYNEQFF.